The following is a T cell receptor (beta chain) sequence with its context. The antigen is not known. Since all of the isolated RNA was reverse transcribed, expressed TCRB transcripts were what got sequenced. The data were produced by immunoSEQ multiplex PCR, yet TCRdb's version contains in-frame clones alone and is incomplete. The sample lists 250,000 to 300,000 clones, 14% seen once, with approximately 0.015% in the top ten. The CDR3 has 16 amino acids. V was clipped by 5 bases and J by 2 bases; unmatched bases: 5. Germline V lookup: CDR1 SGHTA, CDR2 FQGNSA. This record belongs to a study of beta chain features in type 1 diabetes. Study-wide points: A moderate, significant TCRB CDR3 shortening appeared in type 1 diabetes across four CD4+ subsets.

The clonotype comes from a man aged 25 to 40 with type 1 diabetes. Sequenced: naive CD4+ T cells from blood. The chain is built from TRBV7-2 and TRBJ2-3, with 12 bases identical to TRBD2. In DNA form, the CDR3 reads TGTGCCAGCAGCGTCCGACTAGCGGGGGCCACAGATACGCAGTATTTT. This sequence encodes CASSVRLAGATDTQYF.